The 24 T cell receptor beta chains presented below share a single source sample, sequenced in a study of blood T cell repertoires in COVID-19. Sequenced by immunoSEQ multiplex PCR; TCRdb stores in-frame clones only, minus some. The sample has about 250,000 clones, about 82% seen once. Sequences were obtained from peripheral blood. These receptors came from a woman older than 75 with COVID-19, enrolled during active disease.

CDR3 loop: CAIRGDSPNTEAFF. Here the CDR3 DNA reads TGTGCCATCAGGGGGGACAGCCCGAACACTGAAGCTTTCTTT. The V and J genes are TRBV10-3 and TRBJ1-1; TRBD1 agrees at 7 bases. The CDR3 runs 14 residues. Germline CDR1 is ENHRY and CDR2 is SYGVKD. Losses at the gene ends were 6 bases for V and 1 base for J; bases not matched to a gene: 5.

The chain recombines TRBV18 with TRBJ1-1; D is possibly TRBD1 (5 bases). Germline-derived CDR1 and CDR2 are KGHSH and LQKENI. There are 16 residues in the CDR3. Trimming cost V 2 bases and J 1 base, with 14 bases left between them. The CDR3 DNA reads TGTGCCAGCTCACCAACCGGGGCGGGGCCGAACACTGAAGCTTTCTTT. This codes for CASSPTGAGPNTEAFF.

This clone was observed a handful of times. Different DNA sequences within this sample yield the same CDR3. J is TRBJ1-2 and V is TRBV28, with TRBD1 identical over 10 bases. This CDR3 region has 13 residues. V lost 4 bases and J lost 7; bases outside the gene matches: 3. Germline lookup yields CDR1 MDHEN and CDR2 SYDVKM. In DNA form, the CDR3 reads TGTGCCAGCAGTTCCGACAGGGGGCGTGGCTACACCTTC. It yields the protein CASSSDRGRGYTF.

The chain links TRBV10-3 to TRBJ2-7, with a possible D match to TRBD2 (5 bases). The V and J ends lost 6 bases and 0 bases respectively, with 12 bases between them. The CDR3 contains 14 residues. Germline assignment: CDR1 ENHRY and CDR2 SYGVKD. CDR3 loop: CAISRSGFSYEQYF. The CDR3 DNA reads as TGTGCCATCAGCCGGAGCGGTTTCTCCTACGAGCAGTACTTC.

This chain connects TRBV30 to TRBJ2-1, with TRBD2 as a possible D gene (6 bases). The CDR3 has 12 amino acids. V lost 3 bases and J lost 4, with 7 bases in between. Per the germline V gene, CDR1 is GTSNPN and CDR2 is SVGIG (reference sequence). The CDR3 sequence is CAWSRGYNEQFF. The CDR3 region has the DNA TGTGCCTGGAGCCGGGGGTACAATGAGCAGTTCTTC.

This chain links TRBV30 with TRBJ1-1; TRBD1 matches 7 bases. Germline V CDR1 and CDR2: GTSNPN, SVGIG (reference sequence). Trimming removed 1 base from V and 3 bases from J; junction bases left unmatched: 5. CDR3 length equals 14 residues. The CDR3 here is CAWSDGTADTEAFF. CDR3 in DNA: TGTGCCTGGAGTGACGGGACAGCCGACACTGAAGCTTTCTTT.

The chain combines TRBV3-1 (or the pseudogene TRBV3-2) with TRBJ2-3, with D possibly being TRBD2 (6 bases). Looked up from germline, CDR1 is LGHDT and CDR2 is YNNKEL (reference sequence). V was trimmed by 6 bases and J by 1 base, leaving 11 bases between them. This CDR3 has 14 residues. This CDR3 is CASRDGGRTDTQYF. The CDR3 DNA reads TGTGCCAGCAGGGACGGGGGACGCACAGATACGCAGTATTTT.

DNA for the CDR3: TGTGCCAGCAGACTGACAGGGAAGGGGGAAAAACTGTTTTTT. Translating it yields CASRLTGKGEKLFF. The chain employs TRBV27 and TRBJ1-4; 7 nucleotides agree with TRBD1. Germline values: CDR1 MNHEY, CDR2 SMNVEV (reference sequence). Trimming removed 6 bases from V and 8 bases from J; junction bases left unmatched: 9. The CDR3 totals 14 residues.

This clone was found a few times. The chain is built from TRBV5-1 and TRBJ1-1, with 8 bases that match TRBD1. Germline values: CDR1 SGHRS, CDR2 YFSETQ. The junction had 5 bases not matched to a gene; V was cut back by 3 bases and J by 1 base. The CDR3 loop spans 15 amino acids. The CDR3 loop is CASSWTGSTNTEAFF. As DNA, the CDR3 is TGCGCCAGCAGCTGGACAGGGAGTACGAACACTGAAGCTTTCTTT.

In its sample, this clone was seen a few times. The V gene is TRBV7-4, the J gene TRBJ2-7; a weak D match, TRBD1 (6 bases). V was cut by 5 bases and J by 1 base, with 18 bases left in between. Germline CDR1 SGHVT, CDR2 SQSDAQ. This CDR3 comprises 16 residues. The CDR3 DNA reads as TGTGCCAGCAGCCTACCAATACCAAGGGGGTCCTACGAGCAGTACGTC. Amino acids: CASSLPIPRGSYEQYV.

This sequence joins TRBV10-2 and TRBJ2-1, with 8 bases matching TRBD2. J gave up 7 bases and V 7 bases, and 9 bases lay outside the gene matches. This CDR3 comprises 14 residues. Germline assignment: CDR1 WSHSY and CDR2 SAAADI. The CDR3 DNA reads as TGCGCCAGCAACCTTCCGGGGGGGCGGAATGAGCAGTTCTTC. Encoded protein: CASNLPGGRNEQFF.

In its sample, this clone was seen a few times. This chain uses TRBV28 with TRBJ1-6; TRBD1 aligns across 7 bases. Germline CDR1 MDHEN, CDR2 SYDVKM. The CDR3 is 12 residues long. V trimming: 11 bases; J trimming: 9 bases; junction bases outside the gene matches: 7. The CDR3 DNA is TGTGCCTCAACCCGGACAGGTTCACCCCTCCACTTT. Translated, it gives CASTRTGSPLHF.

This chain joins TRBV7-2 and TRBJ1-4; no firm D call. Per the germline V gene, CDR1 is SGHTA and CDR2 is FQGNSA. The CDR3 consists of 14 residues. V lost 5 bases, J lost 0 bases, and 7 bases lay in between. The CDR3 DNA reads as TGTGCCAGCAGCCCCAGCGCAACTAATGAAAAACTGTTTTTT. Protein: CASSPSATNEKLFF.

J is TRBJ2-5 and V is TRBV18; 8 bases agree with TRBD2. CDR3 length: 16 amino acids. The germline CDR1 and CDR2 sequences are KGHSH and LQKENI. V dropped 3 bases and J dropped 1; count of bases not matched to a gene: 7. The CDR3 spells CASSPFLAGGQETQYF. CDR3 DNA sequence: TGTGCCAGCTCACCGTTCCTGGCGGGGGGCCAAGAGACCCAGTACTTC.

This chain joins TRBV12-3 or TRBV12-4 and TRBJ1-5, with a tentative D call TRBD1 (6 bases). Deletions cut 5 bases from V and 7 bases from J, with 12 bases between. This CDR3 has 13 residues. The CDR3 sequence is CASSPRQVQPQHF. CDR3 nucleotide sequence: TGTGCCAGCAGTCCCCGACAGGTCCAGCCCCAGCATTTT.

The rearrangement links TRBV3-1 (or the pseudogene TRBV3-2) to TRBJ1-1; TRBD1 matches 11 bases. The germline V gene encodes CDR1 LGHDT and CDR2 YNNKEL (reference sequence). V was clipped by 1 base and J by 1 base; unmatched bases: 17. The CDR3 sequence is 21 residues long. CDR3 DNA sequence: TGTGCCAGCAGCCAAGGCCCCCGGACAGGGGGCTGTTTTCAGAAGAACACTGAAGCTTTCTTT. This translates into CASSQGPRTGGCFQKNTEAFF.

The chain links TRBV6-5 to TRBJ2-1; a weak D match, TRBD2 (6 bases). This CDR3 is 13 amino acids long. CDR1 and CDR2 from the germline V gene are MNHEY and SVGAGI. V lost 0 bases and J 8 bases, leaving 8 bases between the germline ends. The CDR3 DNA follows: TGTGCCAGCAGTTACTCTCCGGGGGATGAGCAGTTCTTC. Amino acid sequence: CASSYSPGDEQFF.

The gene calls are TRBV18 and TRBJ1-1, with a possible D match to TRBD1 (5 bases). This CDR3 is built from 14 residues. Trimming stripped 2 bases from V and 1 base from J, with 8 bases between. Germline CDR1 KGHSH, CDR2 LQKENI. The CDR3 nucleotides read TGTGCCAGCTCACCAAAAGGGGAGAACACTGAAGCTTTCTTT. Translated: CASSPKGENTEAFF.

This chain links TRBV3-1 (or the pseudogene TRBV3-2) with TRBJ1-1; D uncertain. The CDR3 spans 15 residues. The germline gives CDR1 LGHDT, CDR2 YNNKEL (reference sequence). V lost 1 base and J 0 bases, leaving 9 bases between the germline ends. The CDR3 DNA reads TGTGCCAGCAGCCAAGCCACACGGGTGAACACTGAAGCTTTCTTT. It translates to CASSQATRVNTEAFF.

The chain recombines TRBV10-3 with TRBJ1-6; 9 bases align to TRBD1. The CDR3 has 13 amino acids. Germline CDR1 is ENHRY and CDR2 is SYGVKD. V trimming: 10 bases; J trimming: 8 bases; junction bases outside the gene matches: 6. The DNA of the CDR3 is TGTGCCACGGGACAGGGCTTGGATTCACCCCTCCACTTT. Amino acids: CATGQGLDSPLHF.

This rearrangement joins TRBV10-3 to TRBJ1-1; TRBD1 matches 8 bases. CDR3 length equals 13 residues. Germline CDR1 ENHRY, CDR2 SYGVKD. The J segment lost 1 base and the V segment lost 7 bases, leaving 2 bases of the junction unmatched. The CDR3 protein is CAITGQENTEAFF. The DNA of the CDR3 is TGTGCCATCACGGGACAGGAGAACACTGAAGCTTTCTTT.

This sequence joins TRBV4-2 and TRBJ1-2; D is unclear. The CDR3 is 16 amino acids. V was trimmed by 0 bases and J by 3 bases, leaving 14 bases between them. Germline V gives CDR1 LGHNA, CDR2 YNFKEQ. The CDR3 protein is CASSQEEGAGDYGYTF. The CDR3 nucleotides are TGTGCCAGCAGCCAAGAAGAGGGAGCGGGCGACTATGGCTACACCTTC.

The chain carries TRBV5-1 and TRBJ1-6; D is perhaps TRBD1 (5 bases). The germline V gene has CDR1 SGHRS and CDR2 YFSETQ. The CDR3 consists of 17 residues. V was cut by 0 bases and J by 9 bases, with 19 bases left in between. The CDR3 is CASSLVQGLMGSSPLHF. The CDR3 DNA reads TGCGCCAGCAGCTTGGTGCAGGGACTGATGGGGAGTTCACCCCTCCACTTT.

This chain joins TRBV7-2 and TRBJ1-2, with a weak D call TRBD1 (5 bases). The ends were cut back, 4 bases at V and 6 bases at J, with 12 bases in the middle. The CDR3 totals 13 residues. Germline CDR1 and CDR2: SGHTA and FQGNSA. The CDR3 nucleotides are TGTGCCAGCAGCTCCCAGGGTATTGATGGCTACACCTTC. Translating it yields CASSSQGIDGYTF.